This entry lists 6 T cell receptor beta chains sequenced from one sample in a study of T cell responses to AZD1222 COVID-19 vaccine. The repertoire was sequenced with immunoSEQ multiplex PCR; TCRdb's copy has only in-frame clones and lacks some. Of approximately 210,000 clones in the sample, just over 90% were seen once. Specimen: peripheral blood, collected 28 days after the second AZD1222 dose. These receptors originate from an adult who received the AZD1222 COVID-19 vaccine.

This chain connects TRBV7-9 to TRBJ1-5; D is unclear. The V gene lost 4 bases and the J gene lost 6 bases, with 10 bases spanning the gap. This CDR3 contains 13 residues. Germline V gives CDR1 SEHNR, CDR2 FQNEAQ (reference sequence). The CDR3 DNA reads as TGTGCCAGCAGCTCGCCCTACACTCAGCCCCAGCATTTT. This codes for CASSSPYTQPQHF. Together with reference TRBV7-9 and TRBJ1-5, the CDR3 gives the full variable domain: DTGVSQNPRHKITKRGQNVTFRCDPISEHNRLYWYRQTLGQGPEFLTYFQNEAQLEKSRLLSDRFSAERPKGSFSTLEIQRTEQGDSAMYLCASSSPYTQPQHFGDGTRLSIL.

The DNA of the CDR3 is TGTGCCAGCAGCCAGGAAGGGGGTCCTAACTATGGCTACACCTTC. It encodes CASSQEGGPNYGYTF. The chain joins TRBV3-1 (or the pseudogene TRBV3-2) to TRBJ1-2, with D maybe TRBD1 (6 bases). V was pared by 3 bases and J by 0 bases, with 11 bases between. This CDR3 region has 15 residues. Germline V gives CDR1 LGHDT, CDR2 YNNKEL (reference sequence).

This clone was detected only once. Other DNA sequences within the sample encode an identical CDR3. The genes are TRBV10-3 and TRBJ1-5, with unresolved D. CDR1 and CDR2 (germline): ENHRY, SYGVKD. The germline V and J ends were trimmed by 2 bases and 1 base, with 0 bases remaining between them. This CDR3 has 12 residues. CDR3: CAISESNQPQHF. Written as DNA, the CDR3 is TGTGCCATCAGTGAGAGCAATCAGCCCCAGCATTTT.

This sequence joins TRBV11-3 and TRBJ2-1, with D maybe TRBD2 (5 bases). The CDR3 runs to 15 residues. Germline V lookup: CDR1 SGHNT, CDR2 YENEEA. Trimming stripped 2 bases from V and 4 bases from J, with 12 bases between. CDR3 region: CASSLYAGQYNEQFF. DNA for the CDR3: TGTGCCAGCAGCTTATATGCGGGTCAGTACAATGAGCAGTTCTTC.

The chain has TRBV6-6 and TRBJ1-5, with D maybe TRBD1 (5 bases). This CDR3 is built from 14 residues. The germline V gene encodes CDR1 MNHNY and CDR2 SVGAGI (reference sequence). Trimming left V 4 bases short and J 7 bases short, with 14 bases between. The CDR3, as DNA: TGTGCCAGCAGTTTCTTGTGGGGGAGGCAGCCCCAGCATTTT. It encodes CASSFLWGRQPQHF.

The CDR3 DNA reads TGTGCCAGCAGCTTAGCGTTGACAGGGGGCGAAGAGACCCAGTACTTC. Residues: CASSLALTGGEETQYF. The V call is TRBV7-2, the J call TRBJ2-5; 10 bases map to TRBD1. This CDR3 is 16 amino acids long. Per the germline V gene, CDR1 is SGHTA and CDR2 is FQGNSA. V trimming: 0 bases; J trimming: 3 bases; junction bases outside the gene matches: 4.